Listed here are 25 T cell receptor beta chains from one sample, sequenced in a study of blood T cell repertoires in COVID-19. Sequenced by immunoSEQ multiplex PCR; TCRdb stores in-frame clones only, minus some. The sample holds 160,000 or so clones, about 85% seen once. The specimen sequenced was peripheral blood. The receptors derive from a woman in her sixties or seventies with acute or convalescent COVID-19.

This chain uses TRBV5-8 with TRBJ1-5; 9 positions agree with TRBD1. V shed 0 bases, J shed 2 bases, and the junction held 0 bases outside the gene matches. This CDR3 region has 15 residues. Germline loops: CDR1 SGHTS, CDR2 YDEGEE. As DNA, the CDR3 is TGTGCCAGCAGCTTGGGGGACAGGGGCAATCAGCCCCAGCATTTT. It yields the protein CASSLGDRGNQPQHF.

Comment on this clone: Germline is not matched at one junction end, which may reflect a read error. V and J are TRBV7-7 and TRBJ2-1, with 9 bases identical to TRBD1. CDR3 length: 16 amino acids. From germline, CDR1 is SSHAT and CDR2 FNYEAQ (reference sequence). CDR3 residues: CASSQTPGQGRNEQFF. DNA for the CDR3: TGTGCTAGCAGCCAAACACCGGGACAGGGAAGGAATGAGCAGTTCTTC.

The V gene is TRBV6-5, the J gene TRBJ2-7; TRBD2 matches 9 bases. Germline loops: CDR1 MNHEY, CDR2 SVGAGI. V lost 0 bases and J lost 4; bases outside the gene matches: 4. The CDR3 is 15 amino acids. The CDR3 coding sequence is TGTGCCAGCAGTTACTCGCGGGGGGGGTTTTACGAGCAGTACTTC. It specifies CASSYSRGGFYEQYF.

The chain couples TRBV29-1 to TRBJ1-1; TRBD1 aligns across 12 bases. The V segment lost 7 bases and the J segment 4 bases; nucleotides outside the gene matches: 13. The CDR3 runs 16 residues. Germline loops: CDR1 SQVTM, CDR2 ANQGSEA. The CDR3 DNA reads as TGCAGCGCGGCAGGCGCCGGGACAGGGGGCATCACTGAAGCTTTCTTT. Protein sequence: CSAAGAGTGGITEAFF.

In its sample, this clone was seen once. CDR3 sequence reads: CASKRRQGTISYEQYF. As DNA, the CDR3 is TGTGCCAGCAAACGACGACAGGGAACCATCTCCTACGAGCAGTACTTC. The V gene is TRBV27, the J gene TRBJ2-7, with TRBD1 identical over 7 bases. V dropped 7 bases and J dropped 0; count of bases not matched to a gene: 12. The length of the CDR3 is 16 residues. Germline CDR1 and CDR2: MNHEY and SMNVEV (reference sequence).

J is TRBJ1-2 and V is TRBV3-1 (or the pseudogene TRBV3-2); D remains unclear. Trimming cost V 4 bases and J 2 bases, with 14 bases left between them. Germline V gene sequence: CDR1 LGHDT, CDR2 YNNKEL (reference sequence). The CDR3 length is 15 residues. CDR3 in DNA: TGTGCCAGCAGCCTATTAGGCCGGGAGAACTATGGCTACACCTTC. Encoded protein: CASSLLGRENYGYTF.

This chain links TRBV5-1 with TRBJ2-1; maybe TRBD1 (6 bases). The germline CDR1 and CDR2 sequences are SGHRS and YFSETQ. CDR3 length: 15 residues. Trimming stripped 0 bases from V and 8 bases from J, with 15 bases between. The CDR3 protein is CASSLGGPHYDEQFF. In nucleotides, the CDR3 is TGCGCCAGCAGCTTGGGGGGGCCCCATTACGATGAGCAGTTCTTC.

The CDR3 nucleotides are TGTGCCAGCAGCTCCGGGTCGGGGGTCGGCACCGGGGAGCTGTTTTTT. Residues: CASSSGSGVGTGELFF. The chain joins TRBV7-2 to TRBJ2-2; TRBD2 is a possible D gene (6 bases). This CDR3 region has 16 residues. CDR1 and CDR2 (germline): SGHTA, FQGNSA. The V gene lost 4 bases and the J gene lost 4 bases, with 16 bases spanning the gap. Full variable domain (remainder filled in from reference TRBV7-2 and TRBJ2-2): GAGVSQSPSNKVTEKGKDVELRCDPISGHTALYWYRQSLGQGLEFLIYFQGNSAPDKSGLPSDRFSAERTGGSVSTLTIQRTQQEDSAVYLCASSSGSGVGTGELFFGEGSRLTVL.

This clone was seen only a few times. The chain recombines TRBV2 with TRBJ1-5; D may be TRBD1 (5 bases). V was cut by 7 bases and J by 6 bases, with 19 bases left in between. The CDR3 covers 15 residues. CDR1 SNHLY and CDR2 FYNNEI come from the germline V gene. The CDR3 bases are TGTGCCAGCAAGCCGGGCCAGCTGGGGGGTCAGCCCCAGCATTTT. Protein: CASKPGQLGGQPQHF.

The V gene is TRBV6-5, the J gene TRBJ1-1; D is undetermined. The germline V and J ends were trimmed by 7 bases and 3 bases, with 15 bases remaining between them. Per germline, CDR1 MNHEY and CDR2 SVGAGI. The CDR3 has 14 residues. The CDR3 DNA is TGTGCCAGCACCCCAGGAGGGTTCGACACTGAAGCTTTCTTT. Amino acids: CASTPGGFDTEAFF.

The CDR3 DNA follows: TGTGCCAGCAGCGCGGAAACCGGACAGGGCACTGAAGCTTTCTTT. It translates to CASSAETGQGTEAFF. The genes are TRBV9 and TRBJ1-1; TRBD1 matches 8 bases. The V gene's germline CDR1 is SGDLS and CDR2 YYNGEE. Trimming took 3 bases from V and 4 from J; bases not matched to a gene: 8. This CDR3 comprises 15 residues.

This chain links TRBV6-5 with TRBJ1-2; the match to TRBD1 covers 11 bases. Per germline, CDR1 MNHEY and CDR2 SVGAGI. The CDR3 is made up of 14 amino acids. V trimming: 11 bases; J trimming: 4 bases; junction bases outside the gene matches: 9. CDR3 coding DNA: TGTGCCTGTATCTCGGGACAGGGGGGCTATGGCTACACCTTC. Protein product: CACISGQGGYGYTF.

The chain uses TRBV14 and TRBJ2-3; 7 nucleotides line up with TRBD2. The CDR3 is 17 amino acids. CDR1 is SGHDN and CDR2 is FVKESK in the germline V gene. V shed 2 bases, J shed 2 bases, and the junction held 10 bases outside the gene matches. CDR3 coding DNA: TGTGCCAGCAGCCAACACAGCGGGGTAAGGGACACAGATACGCAGTATTTT. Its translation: CASSQHSGVRDTDTQYF.

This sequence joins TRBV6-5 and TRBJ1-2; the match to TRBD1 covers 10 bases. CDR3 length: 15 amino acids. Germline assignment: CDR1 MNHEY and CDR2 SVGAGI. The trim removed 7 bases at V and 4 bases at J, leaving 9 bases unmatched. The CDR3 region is CASKETGGAGYGYTF. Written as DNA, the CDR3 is TGTGCCAGCAAGGAGACAGGGGGCGCGGGCTATGGCTACACCTTC.

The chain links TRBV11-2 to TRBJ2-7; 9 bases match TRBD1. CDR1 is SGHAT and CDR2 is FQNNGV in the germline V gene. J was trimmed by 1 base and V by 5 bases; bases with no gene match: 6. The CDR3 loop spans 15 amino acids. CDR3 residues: CASSNRDRDSYEQYF. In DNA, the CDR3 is TGTGCCAGCAGCAACCGGGACAGGGATTCCTACGAGCAGTACTTC. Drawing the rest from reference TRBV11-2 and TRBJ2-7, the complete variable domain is EAGVAQSPRYKIIEKRQSVAFWCNPISGHATLYWYQQILGQGPKLLIQFQNNGVVDDSQLPKDRFSAERLKGVDSTLKIQPAKLEDSAVYLCASSNRDRDSYEQYFGPGTRLTVT.

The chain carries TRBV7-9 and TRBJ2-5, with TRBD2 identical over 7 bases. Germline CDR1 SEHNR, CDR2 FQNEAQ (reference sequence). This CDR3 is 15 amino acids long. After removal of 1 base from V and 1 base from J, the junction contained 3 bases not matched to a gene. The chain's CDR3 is CASSLGGGLQETQYF. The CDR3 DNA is TGTGCCAGCAGCTTAGGGGGGGGACTCCAAGAGACCCAGTACTTC.

CDR3 sequence reads: CASSMHRIMNTEAFF. The CDR3 DNA sequence: TGTGCCAGCAGCATGCACAGGATCATGAACACTGAAGCTTTCTTT. J is TRBJ1-1 and V is TRBV7-2; a weak D match, TRBD1 (5 bases). Germline values: CDR1 SGHTA, CDR2 FQGNSA. This CDR3 has 15 residues. Trimming stripped 5 bases from V and 0 bases from J, with 13 bases between. Looking up the rest from reference TRBV7-2 and TRBJ1-1 gives the full variable domain: GAGVSQSPSNKVTEKGKDVELRCDPISGHTALYWYRQSLGQGLEFLIYFQGNSAPDKSGLPSDRFSAERTGGSVSTLTIQRTQQEDSAVYLCASSMHRIMNTEAFFGQGTRLTVV.

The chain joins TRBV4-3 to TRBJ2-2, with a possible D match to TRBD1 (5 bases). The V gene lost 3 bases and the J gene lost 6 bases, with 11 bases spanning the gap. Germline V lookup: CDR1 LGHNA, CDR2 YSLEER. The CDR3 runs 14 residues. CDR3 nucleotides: TGCGCCAGCAGCCAGGGGCTTACGGCCGGGGAGCTGTTTTTT. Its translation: CASSQGLTAGELFF.

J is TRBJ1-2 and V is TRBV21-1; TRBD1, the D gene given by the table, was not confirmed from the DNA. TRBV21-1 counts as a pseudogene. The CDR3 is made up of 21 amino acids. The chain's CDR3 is CASQKAGISFFNNRGYYGYTF. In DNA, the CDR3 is TGTGCCAGCCAAAAGGCCGGTATCTCGTTCTTTAATAACAGGGGATACTATGGCTACACCTTC.

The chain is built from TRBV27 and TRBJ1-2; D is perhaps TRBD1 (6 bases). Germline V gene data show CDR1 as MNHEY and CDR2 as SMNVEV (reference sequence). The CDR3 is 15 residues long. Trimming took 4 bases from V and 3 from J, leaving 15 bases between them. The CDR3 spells CASSSSGGGYYGYTF. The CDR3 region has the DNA TGTGCCAGCAGTTCATCCGGTGGGGGCTACTATGGCTACACCTTC.

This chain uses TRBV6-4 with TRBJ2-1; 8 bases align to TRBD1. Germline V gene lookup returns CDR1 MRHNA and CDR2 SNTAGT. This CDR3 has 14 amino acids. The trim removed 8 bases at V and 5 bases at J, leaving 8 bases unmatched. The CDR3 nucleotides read TGTGCCAGCTCTTGGGACAGGCCCAACAATGAGCAGTTCTTC. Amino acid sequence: CASSWDRPNNEQFF.

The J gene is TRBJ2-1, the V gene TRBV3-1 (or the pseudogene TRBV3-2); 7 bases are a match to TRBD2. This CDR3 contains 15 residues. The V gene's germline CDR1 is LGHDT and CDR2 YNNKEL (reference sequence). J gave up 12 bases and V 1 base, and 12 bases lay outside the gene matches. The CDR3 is CASSQVGGKQLGQFF. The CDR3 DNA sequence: TGTGCCAGCAGCCAAGTCGGGGGGAAGCAGCTTGGGCAGTTCTTC.

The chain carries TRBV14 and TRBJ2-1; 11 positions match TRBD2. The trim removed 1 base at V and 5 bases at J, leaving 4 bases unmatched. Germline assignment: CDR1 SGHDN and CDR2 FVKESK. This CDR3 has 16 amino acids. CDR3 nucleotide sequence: TGTGCCAGCAGCCAAGGTCTAGCGGGGGGTGACAATGAGCAGTTCTTC. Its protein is CASSQGLAGGDNEQFF.

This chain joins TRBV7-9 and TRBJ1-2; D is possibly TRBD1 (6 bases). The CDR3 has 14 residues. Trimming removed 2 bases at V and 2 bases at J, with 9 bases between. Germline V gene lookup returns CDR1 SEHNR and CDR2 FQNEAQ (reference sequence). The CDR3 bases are TGTGCCAGCAGCTTACAGGGGCCCAACTATGGCTACACCTTC. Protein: CASSLQGPNYGYTF.

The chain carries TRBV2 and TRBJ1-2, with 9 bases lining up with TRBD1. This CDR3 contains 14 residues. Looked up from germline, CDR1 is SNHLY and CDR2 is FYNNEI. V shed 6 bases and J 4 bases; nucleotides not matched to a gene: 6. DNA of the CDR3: TGTGCCAGCAGAGAACAGGGGGCAGCCTATGGCTACACCTTC. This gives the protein CASREQGAAYGYTF.